This TCR beta chain was profiled in a study of blood T cell repertoires in COVID-19 (dated by TCRdb to 2019 to 2021). Regarding the complete study: The collaborator samples originated in the United States, Italy and Spain and spanned the acute and convalescent phases of COVID-19. The material from the prospective study consisted of cDNA or gDNA derived from T cells, B-cell-depleted T cells, or PBMCs. The sample metadata nearly always contained a de-identified subject ID, COVID-19 status, age in years and sex. The repertoires were released in a freely available public database intended as a resource for research on the immune response to SARS-CoV-2. Samples were obtained from the ongoing ImmuneRACE study (first 160 participants) and from some 1,200 subjects provided by 6 global collaborators. The dataset comprised deeply sampled blood TCRbeta repertoires from subjects exposed to, actively infected with, or recovered from COVID-19. HLA class I and class II types, where available, came from metadata supplied by the sample provider rather than from assay-based typing.

This clone was seen once. Its antigen specificity is not known. No base-level quality is on record; no much larger clone is a single base apart. The junction shows trimming of 1 base on V and 5 bases on J, plus 17 bases between the germline ends. The germline V gene yields ENHRY for CDR1 and SYGVKD for CDR2. From cysteine to phenylalanine, the CDR3 is 16 amino acids long. The CDR3 DNA has 48 bases and is translated from base 1. TCRbeta CDR3 regions were amplified from genomic DNA by means of the immunoSEQ Assay, a bias-controlled multiplex PCR. The published analysis was carried out like this. Within the assay, amplification of reference gene primers was used to estimate how many nucleated cells each sample contained. Sequence reads were collapsed and filtered to measure the absolute abundance of every unique TCRbeta CDR3 rearrangement. For each sample, productive Simpson clonality was calculated by taking the square root of Simpson's diversity index across productive rearrangements. TCRdb mirrors the immuneACCESS table, restricted to in-frame sequences. Some clones are absent from its copies; in checked studies, under half trace to an unresolved V gene, and the reason for the others is unknown. Clonal size and the V and J genes are those of that table, whereas D and trimming came from the DNA. Within this sample are some 130,000 clones, with about 85% of them counted one time only. The ten largest clones take up about 9.9% of the sample.

Beyond this particular receptor, the publication reports: How much clinical and demographic metadata was included differed by source and by participant, and the metadata was provided uncurated.

The collaborating institutions used their own protocols to collect whole blood in K2EDTA tubes. For TCRbeta analysis, collaborator samples were shipped as frozen whole blood, as isolated PBMCs, or as DNA extracted from either sample type. The sample consisted of peripheral blood. The sequence was collected from a man aged 40-49 years with active or convalescent COVID-19. The sequence links TRBV10-3 to TRBJ1-1, with TRBD1 tentatively as D gene (5 bases match). The CDR3 reads CAISEWRGERKTEAFF. The sequenced DNA is TGTGCCATCAGTGAGTGGCGGGGGGAGAGGAAGACTGAAGCTTTCTTT.